These 3 T cell receptor beta chains were sequenced from one sample in a study of blood T cells in healthy people across ages (dated by TCRdb to between 2014 and 2017). The library was produced with 5' RACE. The reads were generated on an Illumina HiSeq 2500. A second roughly 6 to 12 cycle PCR used a sample-barcoded 5' primer and a J-beta primer mix. TCRdb cleaned the public reads at Q25 with fastp, built clones with MiXCR and kept in-frame beta chains. Every entry covers one CDR3 protein and lists the most common genes and DNA from its rows. The sample profile shows more than 650,000 distinct CDR3 sequences; under 30% of them were found once. The top ten constitute around 2.9% of the sample. These data also formed part of another study, on T cells of mothers and their children.

Sequenced input: blood. The receptors were gathered from a boy younger than 18 in good health.

The chain is built from TRBV30 and TRBJ1-1, with D possibly TRBD1 on 6 matching bases. The CDR3 covers 14 residues. V dropped 3 bases and J dropped 11 bases, with 22 bases sitting between them. Germline assignment: CDR1 GTSNPN and CDR2 SVGIG (reference sequence). The CDR3 DNA is TGTGCCTGGAGGCGGGACAACGGAGGAGGGGATGCTTTCTTT. Its translation is CAWRRDNGGGDAFF.

V is TRBV4-2 and J is TRBJ2-3, with 12 bases matching TRBD2. Germline CDR1 is LGHNA and CDR2 is YNFKEQ. V lost 0 bases and J lost 5; bases outside the gene matches: 12. The CDR3 spans 19 residues. Here the CDR3 DNA reads TGTGCCAGCAGCCAAGATGCGGCTAGCGGGGGGGTACGGGGAGATACGCAGTATTTT. Translated, it gives CASSQDAASGGVRGDTQYF.

A remark on this clonotype: Relative to the germline gene, one junction end is altered; a read error may explain this. The genes are TRBV7-9 and TRBJ2-5, with D perhaps TRBD2 (6 bases). The CDR3 sequence is 12 residues long. The germline gives CDR1 SEHNR, CDR2 FQNEAQ (reference sequence). CDR3 sequence: CASRRWGETRYF. The CDR3 DNA reads TGTGCCAGCAGGCGGTGGGGGGAGACCCGGTACTTC.